This T cell receptor (beta chain) was sequenced during a study of neurological immune-mediated disorders. Study-wide results and limits: HTLV-1-associated myelopathy had the most TCR clonal expansion, whereas multiple sclerosis had the least (lower than in healthy controls). The expanded clones of different subjects shared no CDR3 amino acid sequences (suggesting private repertoires in all groups).

The authors produced cDNA by 5'RACE using 10-nucleotide random UMIs. TCRdb re-called the 5' RACE reads with MiXCR, one entry per CDR3 protein. The sample has roughly 50,000 distinct CDR3 sequences, approximately 17% seen once. Healthy control participants comprised blood bank volunteers in Maryland, USA. This clonotype was picked up many times. Antigen: not known. The TCR comes from a man in his 60s in good health. Sequencing was done on a sample of PBMCs.

As DNA, the CDR3 is TGCAGTGCTTTGACAAGCCCAGATACGCAGTATTTT. It encodes CSALTSPDTQYF. The chain couples TRBV20-1 to TRBJ2-3; D is undetermined. V was pared by 5 bases and J by 4 bases, with 10 bases between. Germline lookup yields CDR1 DFQATT and CDR2 SNEGSKA (reference sequence). There are 12 residues in the CDR3.